These 20 T cell receptor beta chains were all obtained from the same sample, sequenced in a study of OX40 agonist ivuxolimab in advanced cancers. Assay: immunoSEQ multiplex PCR; the TCRdb copy retains only in-frame clones and omits some. The sample shows about 85,000 clones, under 90% of them seen only once. Specimen: CD4+ or CD8+ T cells sorted from blood, collected in a trial of the OX40 agonist ivuxolimab. The source is an adult with an advanced solid tumor such as melanoma, head and neck, liver or kidney cancer.

This chain uses TRBV4-1 with TRBJ2-5; the match to TRBD1 covers 9 bases. V shed 1 base and J 0 bases; nucleotides not matched to a gene: 6. Germline V lookup: CDR1 MGHRA, CDR2 YSYEKL. The CDR3 consists of 17 residues. As DNA, the CDR3 is TGCGCCAGCAGCCAAGGCCGGACAGGGGACCACCAAGAGACCCAGTACTTC. This gives the protein CASSQGRTGDHQETQYF.

The chain uses TRBV6-1 and TRBJ2-7, with unresolved D. The CDR3 runs to 14 residues. V was shortened by 3 bases and J by 0 bases, with 9 bases between the two germline ends. CDR1 and CDR2 from the germline V gene are MNHNS and SASEGT. The CDR3 DNA reads TGTGCCAGCAGTGATGGTTTCACCTCCTACGAGCAGTACTTC. Its translation is CASSDGFTSYEQYF.

This clone has only one observation. V is TRBV19 and J is TRBJ2-2; 9 positions match TRBD1. V lost 8 bases to trimming and J lost 1 base; unmatched junction nucleotides: 5. Germline CDR1 and CDR2: LNHDA and SQIVND (reference sequence). The CDR3 contains 15 residues. The DNA of the CDR3 is TGTGCCAGTTTGCCGGGACAGGGGAACACCGGGGAGCTGTTTTTT. Residues: CASLPGQGNTGELFF.

This clone has more than one count but fewer than ten. Different DNA sequences within this sample yield the same CDR3. The CDR3: CASSLSYGYTF. In nucleotides, the CDR3 is TGTGCCAGCAGCTTGAGTTATGGCTACACCTTC. This rearrangement joins TRBV7-9 to TRBJ1-2; D unresolved. V was shortened by 3 bases and J by 5 bases, with 4 bases between the two germline ends. The CDR3 consists of 11 residues. CDR1 SEHNR and CDR2 FQNEAQ come from the germline V gene (reference sequence).

V gene TRBV4-1 combines with J gene TRBJ2-7; 10 nucleotides match TRBD2. The trim removed 6 bases at V and 6 bases at J, leaving 11 bases unmatched. Per the germline V gene, CDR1 is MGHRA and CDR2 is YSYEKL. CDR3 length: 15 residues. The CDR3 DNA reads TGCGCCAGCAGTTTCACTAGCGGGAATAAGTTCGAGCAGTACTTC. Translated, it gives CASSFTSGNKFEQYF.

This clone was observed a single time. This chain uses TRBV7-9 with TRBJ1-4, with 8 nucleotides matching TRBD1. Germline CDR1 is SEHNR and CDR2 is FQNEAQ (reference sequence). CDR3 length: 14 amino acids. With 6 bases clipped from V and 7 bases from J, the junction kept 7 bases outside the gene matches. The CDR3 sequence is CASRTGGSVEKLFF. CDR3 bases: TGTGCCAGCAGAACAGGGGGTTCGGTTGAAAAACTGTTTTTT.

This chain joins TRBV4-2 and TRBJ2-2; D not resolved. V was clipped by 0 bases and J by 2 bases, with 13 bases between them. Germline assignment: CDR1 LGHNA and CDR2 YNFKEQ. The CDR3 has 17 residues. CDR3 bases: TGTGCCAGCAGCCAAGAACCCTTGGACCCTAACACCGGGGAGCTGTTTTTT. The encoded protein is CASSQEPLDPNTGELFF.

This clone was found a few times. This chain links TRBV5-1 with TRBJ1-1; D is uncertain. The CDR3 is 13 amino acids. The germline CDR1 and CDR2 sequences are SGHRS and YFSETQ. V dropped 4 bases and J dropped 2 bases, with 9 bases sitting between them. CDR3 DNA: TGCGCCAGCAGCCAGGCGACTAACACTGAAGCTTTCTTT. It yields the protein CASSQATNTEAFF. Using reference TRBV5-1 and TRBJ1-1 for the parts outside the CDR3, the full variable domain is KAGVTQTPRYLIKTRGQQVTLSCSPISGHRSVSWYQQTPGQGLQFLFEYFSETQRNKGNFPGRFSGRQFSNSRSEMNVSTLELGDSALYLCASSQATNTEAFFGQGTRLTVV.

The chain recombines TRBV7-9 with TRBJ2-1; 11 positions agree with TRBD1. Per germline, CDR1 SEHNR and CDR2 FQNEAQ (reference sequence). J gave up 5 bases and V 2 bases, and 2 bases lay outside the gene matches. CDR3 length: 15 residues. The CDR3 DNA is TGTGCCAGCAGCTTAAGGGACAGGGGGAACAATGAGCAGTTCTTC. Amino acids: CASSLRDRGNNEQFF.

This clone was seen just once. The chain is built from TRBV4-2 and TRBJ1-1; 7 bases line up with TRBD1. Germline V gives CDR1 LGHNA, CDR2 YNFKEQ. Germline trimming cut 4 bases from V and 3 bases from J; bases unmatched to any gene: 2. The CDR3 contains 13 residues. CDR3: CASSPDRDTEAFF. The DNA for the CDR3 is TGTGCCAGCAGCCCAGACAGGGACACTGAAGCTTTCTTT.

The J gene is TRBJ2-5, the V gene TRBV9, with D possibly TRBD1 on 5 matching bases. With 3 bases removed from V and 7 bases from J, the gap between germline ends came to 7 bases. The CDR3 contains 11 residues. Looked up from germline, CDR1 is SGDLS and CDR2 is YYNGEE. CDR3 region: CASSEGVTQYF. In DNA form, the CDR3 reads TGTGCCAGCAGCGAAGGGGTGACCCAGTACTTC.

This chain connects TRBV2 to TRBJ1-4; D remains unclear. Germline CDR1 SNHLY, CDR2 FYNNEI. CDR3 length equals 13 residues. V was cut by 3 bases and J by 8 bases, with 10 bases left in between. CDR3 coding DNA: TGTGCCAGCAGTGACGGGCTGGGAGAAAAACTGTTTTTT. Protein: CASSDGLGEKLFF.

The rearrangement links TRBV5-4 to TRBJ1-5; D might be TRBD1 (6 bases). CDR3 size: 15 residues. In germline, CDR1 is SGHNT, CDR2 YYREEE (reference sequence). V lost 1 base to trimming and J lost 2 bases, with 10 bases between them. DNA of the CDR3: TGTGCCAGCAGCTTGCAGGGGACCGGCAATCAGCCCCAGCATTTT. It specifies CASSLQGTGNQPQHF.

The chain employs TRBV6-5 and TRBJ2-6; D unclear. The germline V and J ends were trimmed by 0 bases and 2 bases, with 2 bases remaining between them. The CDR3 is 14 residues long. The germline CDR1 and CDR2 sequences are MNHEY and SVGAGI. Here the CDR3 DNA reads TGTGCCAGCAGTTACTCGACTGGGGCCAACGTCCTGACTTTC. Its protein product is CASSYSTGANVLTF.

CDR3 protein: CASSPPGRAPRFF. DNA of the CDR3: TGTGCCAGCAGCCCTCCCGGAAGGGCGCCAAGGTTCTTC. This sequence joins TRBV7-2 and TRBJ2-1; D ambiguous. Trimming took off 5 bases at V and 15 bases at J, with 20 bases between the two ends. This CDR3 spans 13 amino acids. The germline CDR1 and CDR2 sequences are SGHTA and FQGNSA.

The V gene is TRBV25-1, the J gene TRBJ1-3; unclear D gene. V was trimmed by 1 base and J by 0 bases, leaving 13 bases between them. This CDR3 is built from 17 residues. Germline CDR1 MGHDK, CDR2 SYGVNS. The CDR3 loop is CASSEFKFTSSGNTIYF. The CDR3, as DNA: TGTGCCAGCAGTGAATTTAAATTTACTAGCTCTGGAAACACCATATATTTT.

This clone is a singleton in its sample. The J gene is TRBJ1-3, the V gene TRBV28, with D unresolved. The CDR3 covers 16 residues. The germline V and J ends were trimmed by 5 bases and 3 bases, with 17 bases remaining between them. CDR1 and CDR2 from the germline V gene are MDHEN and SYDVKM. DNA of the CDR3: TGTGCCAGCAGTGTCCACCCAGGAATTAGTGGAAACACCATATATTTT. It translates to CASSVHPGISGNTIYF.

The J gene is TRBJ1-2, the V gene TRBV5-8; D not certain. CDR3 length equals 13 residues. The V gene lost 4 bases and the J gene lost 3 bases, with 10 bases spanning the gap. Germline V CDR1 and CDR2: SGHTS, YDEGEE. The CDR3 is CASSLQTYYGYTF. DNA of the CDR3: TGTGCCAGCAGCCTGCAGACCTACTATGGCTACACCTTC. Using reference TRBV5-8 and TRBJ1-2 for the parts outside the CDR3, the full variable domain is EAGVTQSPTHLIKTRGQQATLRCSPISGHTSVYWYQQALGLGLQFLLWYDEGEERNRGNFPPRFSGRQFPNYSSELNVNALELEDSALYLCASSLQTYYGYTFGSGTRLTVV.

The rearrangement joins TRBV2 to TRBJ1-6, with D possibly TRBD1 on 5 matching bases. Trimming stripped 5 bases from V and 7 bases from J, with 18 bases between. This CDR3 is 16 amino acids long. Germline CDR1 is SNHLY and CDR2 is FYNNEI. For the CDR3, the DNA is TGTGCCAGCAGTCCTAGGGGAGACGGCTCAAATTCACCCCTCCACTTT. It is translated as CASSPRGDGSNSPLHF.

The chain employs TRBV4-3 and TRBJ2-1; 8 positions agree with TRBD2. CDR1 LGHNA and CDR2 YSLEER come from the germline V gene. Unmatched junction bases numbered 6, after V lost 5 bases and J lost 0 bases. The CDR3 length is 16 residues. For the CDR3, the DNA is TGCGCCAGCAGCTCCACCACTAGCGGCTCCTACAATGAGCAGTTCTTC. Protein product: CASSSTTSGSYNEQFF.